Presented here are 20 T cell receptor beta chains from one specimen sequenced in a study of technical replicates of blood from several donors. The table came from immunoSEQ multiplex PCR; TCRdb's copy has only in-frame clones and leaves some out. Of tens of thousands of clones in the sample, approximately 94% were seen once. Material for sequencing was T cells isolated from PBMCs. The receptor source for this set is a human donor in good health.

This clone was seen a handful of times. This rearrangement joins TRBV18 to TRBJ2-5; TRBD2 might be the D (5 bases). The germline gives CDR1 KGHSH, CDR2 LQKENI. V gave up 4 bases and J gave up 3 bases, with 18 bases separating them. The CDR3 is made up of 16 amino acids. The CDR3 loop is CASSLVTSGVKETQYF. The CDR3 DNA reads as TGTGCCAGCTCACTCGTGACTTCCGGGGTAAAAGAGACCCAGTACTTC.

V gene TRBV9 combines with J gene TRBJ1-2, with D possibly being TRBD1 (5 bases). Germline V lookup: CDR1 SGDLS, CDR2 YYNGEE. The CDR3 runs 15 residues. Between the trimmed V and J ends, which lost 4 bases and 5 bases, there was a span of 18 bases. CDR3 coding DNA: TGTGCCAGCAGCCCAACCCAGGGCTCCCTATATGGCTACACCTTC. Translated: CASSPTQGSLYGYTF.

The sample holds a few counts of this clone. A read error may account for a junction end that differs from germline. The CDR3 coding sequence is TGTGCTAGCAGCATGGACAGGGAGGAGACCCAGTACTTC. This translates into CASSMDREETQYF. The chain combines TRBV7-7 with TRBJ2-5, with 8 bases matching TRBD1. The CDR3 contains 13 residues. Germline CDR1 is SSHAT and CDR2 is FNYEAQ (reference sequence).

This chain uses TRBV2 with TRBJ2-5; D call uncertain. Trimming pared 11 bases from V and 2 bases from J, leaving 15 bases between. Germline CDR1 reads SNHLY; CDR2 reads FYNNEI. The CDR3 covers 13 residues. CDR3 loop: CALEPRDQETQYF. The CDR3 coding sequence is TGTGCCCTCGAACCTAGAGATCAAGAGACCCAGTACTTC.

The rearrangement joins TRBV4-1 to TRBJ1-2; a weak D match, TRBD1 (5 bases). The germline V gene has CDR1 MGHRA and CDR2 YSYEKL. CDR3 length equals 15 residues. V shed 6 bases and J shed 8 bases, with 22 bases lying between them. CDR3 in DNA: TGCGCCAGCAGTCCTGCCGCCCGGACACGCCGGGGCTACACCTTC. The encoded protein is CASSPAARTRRGYTF.

This clone was detected only once. The genes are TRBV27 and TRBJ2-5; 9 nucleotides agree with TRBD1. This CDR3 region has 13 residues. CDR1 is MNHEY, CDR2 SMNVEV, per germline (reference sequence). V gave up 5 bases and J gave up 5 bases; unmatched junction bases: 3. The CDR3 DNA reads TGTGCCAGCAGTCCCGACAGGGGGGAGACCCAGTACTTC. It translates to CASSPDRGETQYF.

The genes are TRBV5-1 and TRBJ2-7; a weak D match, TRBD2 (6 bases). Germline loops: CDR1 SGHRS, CDR2 YFSETQ. The CDR3 contains 14 residues. V was shortened by 9 bases and J by 0 bases, with 16 bases between the two germline ends. The CDR3 spells CATRPGDGSYEQYF. The CDR3 DNA is TGCGCCACCAGGCCGGGGGACGGCTCCTACGAGCAGTACTTC.

The CDR3 region is CASSVAGKGVGQYF. The CDR3 DNA follows: TGTGCCAGCAGCGTAGCTGGGAAAGGGGTCGGGCAGTACTTC. The chain carries TRBV9 and TRBJ2-7; weak D call: TRBD1 (5 bases). Germline values: CDR1 SGDLS, CDR2 YYNGEE. The CDR3 covers 14 residues. V was trimmed by 0 bases and J by 9 bases, leaving 16 bases between them.

The chain joins TRBV18 to TRBJ2-7; TRBD2 matches at 10 bases. CDR3 size: 15 residues. V gave up 2 bases and J gave up 6 bases; unmatched junction bases: 7. Germline CDR1 KGHSH, CDR2 LQKENI. CDR3 in amino acids: CASSPSAAGGSEQYF. In DNA, the CDR3 is TGTGCCAGCTCACCAAGCGCAGCGGGAGGGTCCGAGCAGTACTTC.

This chain joins TRBV11-1 and TRBJ1-1; TRBD1 matches 10 bases. Trimming removed 10 bases from V and 2 bases from J; junction bases left unmatched: 10. The CDR3 is 15 residues long. CDR1 and CDR2 (germline): SGHAT, FQDESV (reference sequence). CDR3 protein: CANGQGDSGNTEAFF. The CDR3 DNA is TGTGCCAACGGACAGGGGGATTCGGGAAACACTGAAGCTTTCTTT.

The DNA of the CDR3 is TGTGCCAGCAGCCCTTTGGGCGAACACTCCTACGAGCAGTACTTC. This encodes CASSPLGEHSYEQYF. The chain couples TRBV7-9 to TRBJ2-7; no definite D call. This CDR3 region has 15 residues. Germline values: CDR1 SEHNR, CDR2 FQNEAQ (reference sequence). V was shortened by 5 bases and J by 0 bases, with 14 bases between the two germline ends. Using reference TRBV7-9 and TRBJ2-7 for the parts outside the CDR3, the full variable domain is DTGVSQNPRHKITKRGQNVTFRCDPISEHNRLYWYRQTLGQGPEFLTYFQNEAQLEKSRLLSDRFSAERPKGSFSTLEIQRTEQGDSAMYLCASSPLGEHSYEQYFGPGTRLTVT.

This sequence joins TRBV7-9 and TRBJ2-1, with D possibly matching TRBD2 (5 bases). This CDR3 has 16 amino acids. Germline-derived CDR1 and CDR2 are SEHNR and FQNEAQ (reference sequence). Trimming removed 5 bases from V and 4 bases from J, with 18 bases in between. This chain's CDR3 is CASSVSGERHYNEQFF. CDR3 bases: TGTGCCAGCAGCGTATCTGGTGAGCGGCATTACAATGAGCAGTTCTTC.

This clone was recorded only once. The J gene is TRBJ1-1, the V gene TRBV9, with 7 bases lining up with TRBD1. J was trimmed by 6 bases and V by 4 bases; bases with no gene match: 3. Looked up from germline, CDR1 is SGDLS and CDR2 is YYNGEE. The CDR3 runs to 12 residues. The CDR3 loop is CASSPGGAEAFF. DNA of the CDR3: TGTGCCAGCAGCCCAGGGGGTGCTGAAGCTTTCTTT.

This clone was found once. V and J are TRBV29-1 and TRBJ1-4; D remains unclear. Looked up from germline, CDR1 is SQVTM and CDR2 is ANQGSEA. The V end lost 3 bases, the J end lost 5 bases, and 13 bases lay between the germline ends. This CDR3 region has 14 residues. The CDR3 bases are TGCAGCGTTGAGTCCGGACTGGGCAATGAAAAACTGTTTTTT. Translation gives CSVESGLGNEKLFF.

This chain links TRBV5-1 with TRBJ1-2, with D unclear. The CDR3 is 13 residues long. The V end lost 0 bases, the J end lost 4 bases, and 7 bases lay between the germline ends. Per the germline V gene, CDR1 is SGHRS and CDR2 is YFSETQ. The CDR3 coding sequence is TGCGCCAGCAGCTTGGGCGTTACCTATGGCTACACCTTC. Translated: CASSLGVTYGYTF.

This chain connects TRBV5-6 to TRBJ2-2; 11 bases are shared with TRBD2. This CDR3 region has 14 residues. Unmatched junction bases numbered 1, after V lost 4 bases and J lost 5 bases. CDR1 SGHDT and CDR2 YYEEEE come from the germline V gene. This CDR3 is CASSGLAGTGELFF. CDR3 bases: TGTGCCAGCAGCGGACTAGCGGGTACCGGGGAGCTGTTTTTT.

The genes are TRBV6-5 and TRBJ2-2, with D perhaps matching TRBD2 (5 bases). The ends were cut back, 2 bases at V and 7 bases at J, with 8 bases in the middle. Germline CDR1 is MNHEY and CDR2 is SVGAGI. The CDR3 is 13 residues long. In DNA, the CDR3 is TGTGCCAGCAGTTACGAGGAGGTCGGGGAGCTGTTTTTT. Amino acids: CASSYEEVGELFF.

The chain joins TRBV5-1 to TRBJ2-7; 8 nucleotides agree with TRBD1. This CDR3 region has 18 residues. From germline, CDR1 is SGHRS and CDR2 YFSETQ. Trimming took 1 base from V and 0 from J; bases not matched to a gene: 12. The CDR3: CASSLRQGALASSYEQYF. For the CDR3, the DNA is TGCGCCAGCAGCTTGCGGCAGGGGGCGCTTGCCTCCTCCTACGAGCAGTACTTC.

This clone was recorded a few times. This chain joins TRBV7-9 and TRBJ1-4; D is perhaps TRBD1 (6 bases). This CDR3 has 13 amino acids. Germline values: CDR1 SEHNR, CDR2 FQNEAQ (reference sequence). V was cut by 3 bases and J by 10 bases, with 12 bases left in between. CDR3 amino acids: CASSLDGGGKLFF. The CDR3 nucleotides are TGTGCCAGCAGCTTGGATGGGGGCGGAAAACTGTTTTTT.

The rearrangement links TRBV5-4 to TRBJ1-2; 9 nucleotides match TRBD1. The CDR3 covers 16 residues. With 2 bases clipped from V and 4 bases from J, the junction kept 9 bases outside the gene matches. Germline-derived CDR1 and CDR2 are SGHNT and YYREEE (reference sequence). Written as DNA, the CDR3 is TGTGCCAGCAGCTTTTGGACAGGGGAAGTCGTCTATGGCTACACCTTC. Its translation is CASSFWTGEVVYGYTF.